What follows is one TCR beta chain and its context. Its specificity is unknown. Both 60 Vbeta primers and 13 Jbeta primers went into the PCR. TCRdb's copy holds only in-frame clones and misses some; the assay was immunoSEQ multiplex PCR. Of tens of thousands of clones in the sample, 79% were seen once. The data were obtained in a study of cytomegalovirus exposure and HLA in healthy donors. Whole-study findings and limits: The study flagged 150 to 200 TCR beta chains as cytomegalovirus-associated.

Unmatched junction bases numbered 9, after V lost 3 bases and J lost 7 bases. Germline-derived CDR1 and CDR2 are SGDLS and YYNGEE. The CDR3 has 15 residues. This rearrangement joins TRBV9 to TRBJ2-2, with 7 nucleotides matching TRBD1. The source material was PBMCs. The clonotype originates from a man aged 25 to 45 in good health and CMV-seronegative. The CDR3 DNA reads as TGTGCCAGCAGCGGGATGACAGGGACGTTCGGGGAGCTGTTTTTT. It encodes CASSGMTGTFGELFF.